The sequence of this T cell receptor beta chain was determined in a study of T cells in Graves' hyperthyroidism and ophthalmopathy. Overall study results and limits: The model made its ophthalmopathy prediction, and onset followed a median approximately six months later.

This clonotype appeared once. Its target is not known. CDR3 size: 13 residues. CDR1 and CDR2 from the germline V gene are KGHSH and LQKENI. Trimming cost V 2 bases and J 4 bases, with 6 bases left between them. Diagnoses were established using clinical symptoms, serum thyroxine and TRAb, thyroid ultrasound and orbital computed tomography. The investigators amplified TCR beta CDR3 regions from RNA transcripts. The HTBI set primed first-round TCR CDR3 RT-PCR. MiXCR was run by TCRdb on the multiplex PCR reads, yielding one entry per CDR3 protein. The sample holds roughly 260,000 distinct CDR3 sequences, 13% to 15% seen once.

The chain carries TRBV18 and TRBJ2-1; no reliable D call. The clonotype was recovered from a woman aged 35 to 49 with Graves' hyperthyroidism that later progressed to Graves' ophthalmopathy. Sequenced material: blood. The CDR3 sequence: CASSPGKYNEQFF. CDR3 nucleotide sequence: TGTGCCAGCTCACCAGGGAAATACAATGAGCAGTTCTTC.